The clone carrying this T cell receptor (beta chain) was detected ten times or more. What was amplified from RNA transcripts were TCR beta CDR3 regions. First-round RT-PCR of the TCR CDR3 relied on the HTBI primer set. TCRdb redid the calling of the multiplex PCR reads with MiXCR, one entry per CDR3 protein. The repertoire has around 700,000 distinct CDR3 sequences, 18% of them found once; the top ten carry 16%. The sample originates from a study of T cells in Graves' hyperthyroidism and ophthalmopathy. V was shortened by 7 bases and J by 0 bases, with 14 bases between the two germline ends. The CDR3 is 15 amino acids.

The J gene is TRBJ2-3, the V gene TRBV12-3 or TRBV12-4; D call uncertain. The TCR sequence derives from a woman in her fifties or sixties with Graves' hyperthyroidism that later progressed to Graves' ophthalmopathy. The specimen was blood. For the CDR3, the DNA is TGTGCCAGCACCCAGAGGTGGGGTAGCACAGATACGCAGTATTTT. Translated: CASTQRWGSTDTQYF.